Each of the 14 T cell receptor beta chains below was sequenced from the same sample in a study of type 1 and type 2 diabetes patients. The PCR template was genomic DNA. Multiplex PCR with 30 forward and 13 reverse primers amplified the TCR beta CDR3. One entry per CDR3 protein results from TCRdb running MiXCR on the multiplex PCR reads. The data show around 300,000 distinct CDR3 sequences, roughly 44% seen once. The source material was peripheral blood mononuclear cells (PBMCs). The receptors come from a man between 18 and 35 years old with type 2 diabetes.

CDR3 DNA: TGTGCCACCAGCAGAGATGATTCGGACGAGCAAGAGACCCAGTACTTC. Amino acids: CATSRDDSDEQETQYF. The chain couples TRBV15 to TRBJ2-5; D remains unclear. CDR1 LNHNV and CDR2 YYDKDF come from the germline V gene (reference sequence). The CDR3 extends over 16 amino acids. V gave up 0 bases and J gave up 2 bases, with 13 bases separating them.

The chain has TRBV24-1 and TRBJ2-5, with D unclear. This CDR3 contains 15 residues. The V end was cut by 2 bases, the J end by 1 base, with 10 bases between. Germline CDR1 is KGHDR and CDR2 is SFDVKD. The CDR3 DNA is TGTGCCACCAGTGATTCGAGAAGGCCCCAAGAGACCCAGTACTTC. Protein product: CATSDSRRPQETQYF.

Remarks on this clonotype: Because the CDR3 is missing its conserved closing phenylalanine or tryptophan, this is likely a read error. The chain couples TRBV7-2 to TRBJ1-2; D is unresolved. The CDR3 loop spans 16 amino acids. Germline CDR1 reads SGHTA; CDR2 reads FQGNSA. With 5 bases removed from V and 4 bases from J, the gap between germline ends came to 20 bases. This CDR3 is CASSPTSHGPGYGYTL. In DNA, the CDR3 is TGTGCCAGCAGCCCCACTTCGCACGGGCCGGGCTATGGCTACACCCTC.

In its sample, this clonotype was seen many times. CDR3: CAWLTGGYSPLHF. In nucleotides, the CDR3 is TGTGCCTGGCTTACAGGGGGATATTCACCCCTCCACTTT. The V gene is TRBV30, the J gene TRBJ1-6; the match to TRBD1 covers 8 bases. Trimming took 5 bases from V and 8 from J; bases not matched to a gene: 5. The CDR3 runs to 13 residues. Germline V gene sequence: CDR1 GTSNPN, CDR2 SVGIG (reference sequence).

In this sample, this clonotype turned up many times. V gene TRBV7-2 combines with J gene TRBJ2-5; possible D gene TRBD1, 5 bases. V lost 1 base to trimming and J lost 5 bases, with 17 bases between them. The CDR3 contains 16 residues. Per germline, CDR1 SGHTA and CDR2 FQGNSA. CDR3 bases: TGTGCCAGCAGCTTAGGATCCGCGTGGTCAGGGGAGACCCAGTACTTC. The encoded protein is CASSLGSAWSGETQYF.

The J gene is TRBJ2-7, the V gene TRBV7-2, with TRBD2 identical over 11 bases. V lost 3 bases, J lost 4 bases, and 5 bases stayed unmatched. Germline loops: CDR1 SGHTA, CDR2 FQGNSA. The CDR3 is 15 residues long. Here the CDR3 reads CASSLPTSGKYEQYF. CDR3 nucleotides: TGTGCCAGCAGCTTGCCGACTAGCGGGAAATACGAGCAGTACTTC.

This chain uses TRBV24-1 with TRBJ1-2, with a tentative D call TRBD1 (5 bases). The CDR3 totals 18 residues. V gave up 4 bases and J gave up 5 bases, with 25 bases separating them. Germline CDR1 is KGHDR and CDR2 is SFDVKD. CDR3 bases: TGTGCCACCAGTGACTCACGGGCAACAGGAGGCGGTCGATATGGCTACACCTTC. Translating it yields CATSDSRATGGGRYGYTF.

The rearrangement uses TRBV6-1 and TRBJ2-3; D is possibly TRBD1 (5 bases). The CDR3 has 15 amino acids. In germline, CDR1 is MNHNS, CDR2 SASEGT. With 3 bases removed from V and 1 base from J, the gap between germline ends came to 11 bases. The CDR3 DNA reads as TGTGCCAGCAGTGATGGGGCCTACGGCACAGATACGCAGTATTTT. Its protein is CASSDGAYGTDTQYF.

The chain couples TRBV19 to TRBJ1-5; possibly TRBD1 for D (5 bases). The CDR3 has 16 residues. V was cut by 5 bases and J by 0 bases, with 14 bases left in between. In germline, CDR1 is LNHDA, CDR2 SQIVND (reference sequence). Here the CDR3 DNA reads TGTGCCAGTAGTGACGGGGGACGGCGTAGCAATCAGCCCCAGCATTTT. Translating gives CASSDGGRRSNQPQHF.

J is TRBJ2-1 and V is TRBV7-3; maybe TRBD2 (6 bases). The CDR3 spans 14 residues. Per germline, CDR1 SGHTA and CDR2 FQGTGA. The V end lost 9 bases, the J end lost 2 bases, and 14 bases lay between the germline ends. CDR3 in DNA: TGTGCCAGTTCCCACGGGGGACCCTACAATGAGCAGTTCTTC. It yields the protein CASSHGGPYNEQFF.

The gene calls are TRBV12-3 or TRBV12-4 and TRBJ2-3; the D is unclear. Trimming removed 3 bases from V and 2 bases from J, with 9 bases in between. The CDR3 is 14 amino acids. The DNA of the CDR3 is TGTGCCAGCAGTTTTCTAGGATACACAGATACGCAGTATTTT. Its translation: CASSFLGYTDTQYF.

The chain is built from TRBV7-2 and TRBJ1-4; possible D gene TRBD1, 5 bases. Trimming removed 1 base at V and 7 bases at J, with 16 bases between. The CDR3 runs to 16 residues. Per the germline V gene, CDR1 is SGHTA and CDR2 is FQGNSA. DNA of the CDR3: TGTGCCAGCAGCTTAGACGGCAGGGAGTATGGTGAAAAACTGTTTTTT. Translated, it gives CASSLDGREYGEKLFF.

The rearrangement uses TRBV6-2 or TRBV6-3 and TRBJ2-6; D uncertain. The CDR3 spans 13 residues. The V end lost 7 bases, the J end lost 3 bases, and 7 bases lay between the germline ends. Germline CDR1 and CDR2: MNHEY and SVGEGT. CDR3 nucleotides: TGTGCCAGCACCTCCCTTGGGGCCAACGTCCTGACTTTC. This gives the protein CASTSLGANVLTF.

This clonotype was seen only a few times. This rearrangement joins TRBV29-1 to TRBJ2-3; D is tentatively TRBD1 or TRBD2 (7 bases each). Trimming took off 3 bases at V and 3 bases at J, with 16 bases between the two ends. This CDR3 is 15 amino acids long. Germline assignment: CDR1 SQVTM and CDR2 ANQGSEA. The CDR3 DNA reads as TGCAGCGTTGAGGGGGGGGACAGCAAGACAGATACGCAGTATTTT. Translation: CSVEGGDSKTDTQYF.